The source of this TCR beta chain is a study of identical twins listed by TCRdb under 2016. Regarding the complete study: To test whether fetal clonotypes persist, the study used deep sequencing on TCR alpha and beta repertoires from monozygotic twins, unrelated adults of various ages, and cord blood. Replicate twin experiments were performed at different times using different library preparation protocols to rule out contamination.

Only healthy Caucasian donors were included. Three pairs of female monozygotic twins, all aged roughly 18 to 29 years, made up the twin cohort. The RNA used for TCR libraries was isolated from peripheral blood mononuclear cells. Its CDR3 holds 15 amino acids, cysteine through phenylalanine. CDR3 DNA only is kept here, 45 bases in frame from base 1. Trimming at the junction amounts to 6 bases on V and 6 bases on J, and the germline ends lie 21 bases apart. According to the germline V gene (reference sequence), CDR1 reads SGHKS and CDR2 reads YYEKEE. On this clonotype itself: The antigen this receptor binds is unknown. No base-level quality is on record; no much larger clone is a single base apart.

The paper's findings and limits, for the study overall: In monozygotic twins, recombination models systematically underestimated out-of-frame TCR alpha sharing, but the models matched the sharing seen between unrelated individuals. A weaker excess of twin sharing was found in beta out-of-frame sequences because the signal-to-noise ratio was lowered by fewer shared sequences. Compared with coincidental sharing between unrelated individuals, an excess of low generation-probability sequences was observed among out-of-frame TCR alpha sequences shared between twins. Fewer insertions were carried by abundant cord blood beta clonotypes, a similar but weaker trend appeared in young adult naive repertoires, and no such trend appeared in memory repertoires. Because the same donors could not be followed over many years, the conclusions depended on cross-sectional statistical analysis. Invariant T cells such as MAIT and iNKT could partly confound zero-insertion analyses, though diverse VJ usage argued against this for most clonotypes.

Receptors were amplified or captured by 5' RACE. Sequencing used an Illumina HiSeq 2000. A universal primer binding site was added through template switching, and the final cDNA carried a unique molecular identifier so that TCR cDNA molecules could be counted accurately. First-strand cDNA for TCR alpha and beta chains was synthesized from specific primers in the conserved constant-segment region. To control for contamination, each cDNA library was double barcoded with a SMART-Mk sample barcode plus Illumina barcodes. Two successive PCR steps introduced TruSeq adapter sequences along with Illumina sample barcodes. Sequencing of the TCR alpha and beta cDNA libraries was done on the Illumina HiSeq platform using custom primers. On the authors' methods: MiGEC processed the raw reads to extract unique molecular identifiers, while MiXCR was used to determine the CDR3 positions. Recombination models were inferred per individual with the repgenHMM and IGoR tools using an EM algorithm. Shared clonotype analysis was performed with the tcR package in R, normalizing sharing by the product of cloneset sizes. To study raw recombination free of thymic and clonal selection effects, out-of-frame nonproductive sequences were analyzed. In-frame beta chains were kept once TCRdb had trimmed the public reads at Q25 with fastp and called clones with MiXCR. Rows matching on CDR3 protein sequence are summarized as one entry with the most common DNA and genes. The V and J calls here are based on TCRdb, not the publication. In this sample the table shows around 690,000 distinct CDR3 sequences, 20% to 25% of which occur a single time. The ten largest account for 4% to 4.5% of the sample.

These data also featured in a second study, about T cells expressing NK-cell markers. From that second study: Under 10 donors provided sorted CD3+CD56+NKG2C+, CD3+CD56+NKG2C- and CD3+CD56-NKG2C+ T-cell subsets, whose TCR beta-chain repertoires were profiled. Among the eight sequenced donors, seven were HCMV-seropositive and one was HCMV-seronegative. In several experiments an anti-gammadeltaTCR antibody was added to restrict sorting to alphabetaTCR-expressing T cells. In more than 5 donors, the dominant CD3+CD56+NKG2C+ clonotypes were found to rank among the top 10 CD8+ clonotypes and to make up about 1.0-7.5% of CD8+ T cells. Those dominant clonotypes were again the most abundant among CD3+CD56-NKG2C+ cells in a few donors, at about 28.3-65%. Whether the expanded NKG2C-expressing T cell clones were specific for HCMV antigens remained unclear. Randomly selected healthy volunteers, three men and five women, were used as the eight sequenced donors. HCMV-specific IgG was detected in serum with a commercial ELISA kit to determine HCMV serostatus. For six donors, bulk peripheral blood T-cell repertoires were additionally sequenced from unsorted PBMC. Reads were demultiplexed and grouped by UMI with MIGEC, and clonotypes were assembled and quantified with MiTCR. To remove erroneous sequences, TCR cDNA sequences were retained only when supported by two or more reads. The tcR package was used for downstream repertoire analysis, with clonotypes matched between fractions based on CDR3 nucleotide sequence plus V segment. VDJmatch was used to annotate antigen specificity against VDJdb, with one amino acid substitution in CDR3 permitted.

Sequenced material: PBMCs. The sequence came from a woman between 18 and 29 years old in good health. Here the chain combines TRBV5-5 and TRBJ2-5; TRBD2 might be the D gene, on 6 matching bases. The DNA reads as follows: TGTGCCAGCAAGTTTAAGGCGGAGGGAGCGCAGACCCAGTACTTC. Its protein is CASKFKAEGAQTQYF.